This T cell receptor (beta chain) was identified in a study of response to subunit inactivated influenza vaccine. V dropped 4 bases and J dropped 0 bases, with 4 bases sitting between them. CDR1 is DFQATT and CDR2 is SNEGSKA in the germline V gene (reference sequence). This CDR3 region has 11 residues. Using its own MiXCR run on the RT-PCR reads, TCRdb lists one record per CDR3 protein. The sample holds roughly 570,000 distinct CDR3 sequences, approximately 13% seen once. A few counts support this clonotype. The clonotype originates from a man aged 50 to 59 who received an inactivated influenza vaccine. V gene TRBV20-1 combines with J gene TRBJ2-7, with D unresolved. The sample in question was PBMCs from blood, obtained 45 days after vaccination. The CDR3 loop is CSATPSYEQYF. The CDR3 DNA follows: TGCAGTGCTACTCCCTCCTACGAGCAGTACTTC.